The source of this T cell receptor (beta chain) is a study of Graves' ophthalmopathy and Graves' hyperthyroidism. Findings and caveats of the study: Most thyroid-expanded clonotypes exceeding 0.001 frequency were also found in blood.

Remarks on this clonotype: No antigen is known for it.

Other autoimmune diseases, uncontrolled infections, pregnancy and lactation each led to patient exclusion. Amplified material comprised TCR beta CDR3 regions derived from RNA transcripts. After a first-round RT-PCR with HTBI primers, a second-round multiplex PCR was run. TCRdb re-called the multiplex PCR reads through MiXCR, storing one row per CDR3 protein. The table has roughly 420,000 distinct CDR3 sequences, approximately 21% seen once; the top ten hold 2.5% to 3.5%. The CDR3 loop spans 15 amino acids. V lost 0 bases, J lost 8 bases, and 16 bases lay in between. The germline CDR1 and CDR2 sequences are LGHNA and YNFKEQ.

The sequenced material came from peripheral blood. The V gene is TRBV4-2, the J gene TRBJ1-2; D unclear. This receptor was obtained from a woman between 18 and 30 years old with stable Graves' hyperthyroidism. The CDR3 here is CASSQEDIGIMGYTF. The CDR3, as DNA: TGTGCCAGCAGCCAAGAAGATATAGGGATAATGGGCTACACCTTC.